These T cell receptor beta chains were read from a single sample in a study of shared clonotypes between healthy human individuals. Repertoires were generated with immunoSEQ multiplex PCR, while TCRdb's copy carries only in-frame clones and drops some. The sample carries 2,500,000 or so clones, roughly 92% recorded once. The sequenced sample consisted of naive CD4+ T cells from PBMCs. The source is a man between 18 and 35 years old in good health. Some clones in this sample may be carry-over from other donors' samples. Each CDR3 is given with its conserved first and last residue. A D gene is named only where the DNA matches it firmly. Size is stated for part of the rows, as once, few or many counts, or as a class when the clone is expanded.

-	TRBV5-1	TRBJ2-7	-	CASSQTVGLEQYF	TGCGCCAGCAGCCAGACGGTCGGGTTGGAGCAGTACTTC
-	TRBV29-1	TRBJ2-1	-	CSVARTLYNEQFF	TGCAGCGTTGCCCGAACCCTTTACAATGAGCAGTTCTTC
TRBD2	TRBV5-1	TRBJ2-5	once	CASSFGLVQETQYF	TGCGCCAGCAGCTTCGGACTAGTCCAAGAGACCCAGTACTTC
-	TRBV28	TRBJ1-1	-	CASIRGNTEAFF	TGTGCCAGCATCCGAGGCAACACTGAAGCTTTCTTT
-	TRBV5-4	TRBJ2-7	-	CASSLGLREQYF	TGTGCCAGCAGCTTGGGGCTTCGAGAGCAGTACTTC
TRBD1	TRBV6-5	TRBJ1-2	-	CASSYSDRNYGYTF	TGTGCCAGCAGTTACTCGGACAGGAACTATGGCTACACCTTC
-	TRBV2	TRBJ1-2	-	CASSVSQTPHTF	TGTGCCAGCAGTGTCAGCCAGACCCCCCACACCTTC
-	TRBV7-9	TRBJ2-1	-	CASSLGPEEFF	TGTGCCAGCAGCTTAGGACCGGAGGAGTTCTTC
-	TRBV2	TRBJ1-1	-	CASSGVRMNTEAFF	TGTGCCAGCAGTGGTGTCAGGATGAACACTGAAGCTTTCTTT
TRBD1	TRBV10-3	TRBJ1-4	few	CAISEFGQVNEKLFF	TGTGCCATCAGTGAGTTCGGACAGGTTAATGAAAAACTGTTTTTT
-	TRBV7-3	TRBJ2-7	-	CASSLRGRGLYEQYF	TGTGCCAGCAGCTTAAGGGGCAGGGGACTTTACGAGCAGTACTTC
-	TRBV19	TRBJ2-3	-	CASSLRDSTDTQYF	TGTGCCAGTAGTCTCCGGGACAGCACAGATACGCAGTATTTT
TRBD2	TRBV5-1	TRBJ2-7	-	CASSQSSGGFLFYEQYF	TGCGCCAGCAGCCAGTCTAGCGGGGGGTTCTTATTCTACGAGCAGTACTTC
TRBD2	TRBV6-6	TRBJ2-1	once	CASSQLAGDTYDEQFF	TGTGCCAGCAGTCAACTAGCGGGAGATACCTACGATGAGCAGTTCTTC
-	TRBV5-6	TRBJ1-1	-	CASSLWGPGTEAFF	TGTGCCAGCAGCTTGTGGGGGCCCGGGACTGAAGCTTTCTTT
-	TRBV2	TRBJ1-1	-	CASGVTGNTEAFF	TGTGCCAGCGGCGTTACAGGGAACACTGAAGCTTTCTTT
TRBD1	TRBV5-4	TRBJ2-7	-	CASSLWTGGGHSYEQYF	TGTGCCAGCAGCTTGTGGACAGGGGGGGGCCACTCCTACGAGCAGTACTTC
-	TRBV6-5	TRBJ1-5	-	CASSYSGYSNQPQHF	TGTGCCAGCAGTTACTCCGGCTATAGCAATCAGCCCCAGCATTTT
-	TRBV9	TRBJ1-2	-	CASSSGDGKNYGYTF	TGTGCCAGCAGCTCCGGGGACGGGAAAAACTATGGCTACACCTTC
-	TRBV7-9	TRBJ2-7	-	CASSPPGREQYF	TGTGCCAGCAGCCCCCCTGGGCGTGAGCAGTACTTC
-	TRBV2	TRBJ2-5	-	CASKRSGGMDQETQYF	TGTGCCAGCAAGAGGTCAGGGGGGATGGACCAAGAGACCCAGTACTTC
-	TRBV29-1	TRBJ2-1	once	CSVDSWWRTKGNEQFF	TGCAGCGTTGATTCATGGTGGCGGACTAAAGGGAATGAGCAGTTCTTC
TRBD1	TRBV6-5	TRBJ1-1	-	CASSSLGQLNTEAFF	TGTGCCAGCAGTTCCTTGGGACAGTTGAACACTGAAGCTTTCTTT
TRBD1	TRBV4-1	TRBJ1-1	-	CASSQSAGQNIAEAFF	TGCGCCAGCAGCCAATCCGCGGGACAGAATATCGCTGAAGCTTTCTTT
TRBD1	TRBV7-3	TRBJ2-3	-	CASSFRDRSDTQYF	TGTGCCAGCAGCTTTCGGGACAGGAGTGATACGCAGTATTTT
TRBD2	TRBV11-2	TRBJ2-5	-	CASSSLSGRGETQYF	TGTGCCAGCAGCTCCCTCAGCGGGAGAGGGGAGACCCAGTACTTC
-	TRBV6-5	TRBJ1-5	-	CASSLSENQPQHF	TGTGCCAGCAGTCTTTCAGAGAATCAGCCCCAGCATTTT
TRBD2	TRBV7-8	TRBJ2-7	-	CASTVQLAGGRGYEQYF	TGTGCCAGCACGGTCCAACTAGCGGGAGGAAGGGGCTACGAGCAGTACTTC
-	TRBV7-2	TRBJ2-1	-	CASSSRALEQFF	TGTGCCAGCAGCTCTAGGGCCCTTGAGCAGTTCTTC
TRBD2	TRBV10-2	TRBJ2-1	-	CASSERLAAYNEQFF	TGCGCCAGCAGTGAGAGACTAGCGGCCTACAATGAGCAGTTCTTC
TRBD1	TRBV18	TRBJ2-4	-	CASSLTGTGGDIQYF	TGTGCCAGCTCATTAACCGGGACAGGGGGGGACATTCAGTACTTC
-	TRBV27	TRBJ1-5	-	CASSSGSYGNQPQHF	TGTGCCAGCAGTTCAGGGTCTTACGGCAATCAGCCCCAGCATTTT
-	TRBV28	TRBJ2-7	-	CASWARNYEQYF	TGTGCCAGCTGGGCCAGGAACTACGAGCAGTACTTC
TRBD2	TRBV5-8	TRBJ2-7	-	CASSRSREGLYEQYF	TGTGCCAGCAGCCGATCGCGGGAGGGCCTCTACGAGCAGTACTTC
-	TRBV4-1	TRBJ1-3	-	CASSQDYYFQTAGNTIYF	TGCGCCAGCAGCCAAGATTATTATTTCCAAACGGCTGGAAACACCATATATTTT
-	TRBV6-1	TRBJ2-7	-	CASSTALGSYEQYF	TGTGCCAGCAGTACAGCTCTAGGCTCCTACGAGCAGTACTTC
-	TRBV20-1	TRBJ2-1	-	CSPENNEQFF	TGCAGTCCCGAAAACAATGAGCAGTTCTTC
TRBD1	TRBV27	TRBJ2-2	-	CASSPLDRGLTGELFF	TGTGCCAGCAGTCCGTTGGACAGGGGGCTCACCGGGGAGCTGTTTTTT
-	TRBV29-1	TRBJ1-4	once	CSVVEWGNEKLFF	TGCAGCGTGGTAGAATGGGGAAATGAAAAACTGTTTTTT
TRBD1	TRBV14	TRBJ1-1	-	CASTRQGFTEAFF	TGTGCCAGCACCCGACAGGGGTTTACTGAAGCTTTCTTT
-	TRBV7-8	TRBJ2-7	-	CASSLDIPGEQYF	TGTGCCAGCAGCTTAGACATTCCGGGCGAGCAGTACTTC
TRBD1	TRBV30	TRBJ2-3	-	CAWSGFDGTGSTDTQYF	TGTGCCTGGAGTGGTTTCGACGGGACAGGGAGCACAGATACGCAGTATTTT
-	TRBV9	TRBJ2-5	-	CASSGGSQETQYF	TGTGCCAGCAGTGGCGGGTCCCAAGAGACCCAGTACTTC
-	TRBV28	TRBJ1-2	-	CASSLNLQGYDYGYTF	TGTGCCAGCAGTTTAAACTTACAGGGTTATGACTATGGCTACACCTTC
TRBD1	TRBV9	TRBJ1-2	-	CASSAAGTGSGGYTF	TGTGCCAGCAGCGCGGCCGGGACAGGTTCGGGTGGCTACACCTTC
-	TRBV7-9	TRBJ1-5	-	CASSLGGGNQPQHF	TGTGCCAGCAGCTTAGGAGGGGGCAATCAGCCCCAGCATTTT
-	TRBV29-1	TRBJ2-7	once	CSVGNSYEQYF	TGCAGCGTCGGAAACTCCTACGAGCAGTACTTC
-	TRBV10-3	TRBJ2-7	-	CAISSLRQERSYEQYF	TGTGCCATCAGTTCCCTCCGACAGGAACGGTCCTACGAGCAGTACTTC
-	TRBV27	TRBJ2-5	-	CASSLPTLGRTQETQYF	TGTGCCAGCAGTTTACCCACCTTGGGACGAACACAAGAGACCCAGTACTTC
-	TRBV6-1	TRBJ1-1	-	CASSDPLEAFF	TGTGCCAGCAGTGATCCTCTCGAAGCTTTCTTT
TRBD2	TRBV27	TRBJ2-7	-	CASSFSGGFAYEQYF	TGTGCCAGCAGTTTTTCGGGGGGTTTTGCCTACGAGCAGTACTTC
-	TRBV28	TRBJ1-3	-	CASSLTPTIGNTIYF	TGTGCCAGCAGTTTAACGCCCACAATTGGAAACACCATATATTTT